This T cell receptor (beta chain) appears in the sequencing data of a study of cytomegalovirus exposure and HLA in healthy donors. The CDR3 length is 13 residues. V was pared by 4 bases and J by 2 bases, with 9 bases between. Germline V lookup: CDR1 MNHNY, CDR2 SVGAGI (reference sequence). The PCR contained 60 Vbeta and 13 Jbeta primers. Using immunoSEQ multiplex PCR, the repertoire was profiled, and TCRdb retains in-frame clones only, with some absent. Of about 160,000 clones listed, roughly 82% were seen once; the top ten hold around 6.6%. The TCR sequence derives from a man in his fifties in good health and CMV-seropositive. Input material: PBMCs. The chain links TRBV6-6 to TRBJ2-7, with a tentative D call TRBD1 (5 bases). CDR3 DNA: TGTGCCAGCAGTTCGGACAACCCCTACGAGCAGTACGTC. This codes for CASSSDNPYEQYV.